This is a list of T cell receptor beta chains from one sample in a study of cytomegalovirus exposure and HLA in healthy donors. The assay was immunoSEQ multiplex PCR, and TCRdb's table has in-frame clones only and misses some. There are under 150,000 clones in the sample; roughly two thirds occur only once, and roughly 1.6% lies in the top ten. The material sequenced was PBMCs. The receptors originated from a man between 25 and 39 years old in good health and CMV-seropositive. Both conserved end residues are trimmed from each CDR3. Fields, in order: V gene, CDR3 length, J gene, CDR3 protein.

v_gene: TRBV6-1
len: 13
j_gene: TRBJ2-7
CDR3aa: ASSKGTDLSYEQY

v_gene: TRBV2
len: 14
j_gene: TRBJ1-5
CDR3aa: ASSYTTGTSNQPQH

v_gene: TRBV5-1
len: 13
j_gene: TRBJ2-7
CDR3aa: ASSPDRGRFFVQY

v_gene: TRBV5-4
len: 11
j_gene: TRBJ2-3
CDR3aa: ASSSRGLNTQY

v_gene: TRBV7-9
len: 13
j_gene: TRBJ1-2
CDR3aa: ASSFIESGIYGYT

v_gene: TRBV11-2
len: 11
j_gene: TRBJ2-5
CDR3aa: ASSLTGTETQY

v_gene: TRBV5-1
len: 12
j_gene: TRBJ2-3
CDR3aa: ASSGGQGRHTQY

v_gene: TRBV7-2
len: 13
j_gene: TRBJ2-1
CDR3aa: ASSPSGTSYNEQF

v_gene: TRBV7-2
len: 13
j_gene: TRBJ2-3
CDR3aa: ASSFSGIGADTQY

v_gene: TRBV9
len: 12
j_gene: TRBJ2-1
CDR3aa: ASSVQGVYNEQF

v_gene: TRBV27
len: 10
j_gene: TRBJ1-2
CDR3aa: ASSANDGNYT

v_gene: TRBV18
len: 14
j_gene: TRBJ2-1
CDR3aa: ASSRTSGSSYNEQF

v_gene: TRBV19
len: 14
j_gene: TRBJ2-3
CDR3aa: ASSPLGRAGVAEQY

v_gene: TRBV6-1
len: 18
j_gene: TRBJ2-1
CDR3aa: ASSEARGRALVDSYNEQF

v_gene: TRBV28
len: 13
j_gene: TRBJ2-7
CDR3aa: ASSWTSGTFYEQY

v_gene: TRBV5-1
len: 14
j_gene: TRBJ2-3
CDR3aa: ASSFRFSGNTDTQY

v_gene: TRBV2
len: 12
j_gene: TRBJ2-7
CDR3aa: ASSVQGSNYEQY

v_gene: TRBV7-8
len: 13
j_gene: TRBJ2-7
CDR3aa: ASSRGRAGGDEQY

v_gene: TRBV7-6
len: 13
j_gene: TRBJ2-7
CDR3aa: ASSQSAGLSYEQY

v_gene: TRBV10-2
len: 11
j_gene: TRBJ2-2
CDR3aa: ASSDGGAGELF

v_gene: TRBV15
len: 12
j_gene: TRBJ2-1
CDR3aa: ATSVVGLAGVPF

v_gene: TRBV7-9
len: 17
j_gene: TRBJ2-7
CDR3aa: ASSLPGLAGGPGSYEQY

v_gene: TRBV19
len: 12
j_gene: TRBJ1-2
CDR3aa: ASSIGTVNYGYT

v_gene: TRBV7-2
len: 13
j_gene: TRBJ1-2
CDR3aa: ASSLAGTGNYGYT

v_gene: TRBV14
len: 13
j_gene: TRBJ2-7
CDR3aa: ASSSASGRLYEQY

v_gene: TRBV7-8
len: 15
j_gene: TRBJ1-2
CDR3aa: ASSNNRDRGRSYGYT

v_gene: TRBV10-3
len: 13
j_gene: TRBJ2-1
CDR3aa: AITEGQGQYNEQF

v_gene: TRBV4-2
len: 12
j_gene: TRBJ2-7
CDR3aa: ASSQETEAHEQY

v_gene: TRBV5-1
len: 15
j_gene: TRBJ2-2
CDR3aa: ASSLGRGAVNTGELF

v_gene: TRBV6-5
len: 12
j_gene: TRBJ2-1
CDR3aa: VSSYSRQGNEQF

v_gene: TRBV19
len: 13
j_gene: TRBJ2-6
CDR3aa: ASSIGSSGANVLT

v_gene: TRBV29-1
len: 10
j_gene: TRBJ2-4
CDR3aa: SADRGGNIQY

v_gene: TRBV19
len: 17
j_gene: TRBJ2-1
CDR3aa: ASSIDPRGLHPKGNEQF

v_gene: TRBV19
len: 11
j_gene: TRBJ1-4
CDR3aa: ASSRDSNEKLF

v_gene: TRBV4-2
len: 15
j_gene: TRBJ2-1
CDR3aa: ASSQDRSGGSYNEQF

v_gene: TRBV28
len: 14
j_gene: TRBJ2-7
CDR3aa: ASSRTSGRAIYEQY

v_gene: TRBV11-3
len: 13
j_gene: TRBJ2-1
CDR3aa: ASSLDVSSYNEQF

v_gene: TRBV2
len: 12
j_gene: TRBJ2-4
CDR3aa: ASKRLRGKNIQY

v_gene: TRBV11-2
len: 15
j_gene: TRBJ2-5
CDR3aa: ASSLGVAGGQAETQY

v_gene: TRBV6-5
len: 13
j_gene: TRBJ1-2
CDR3aa: ASSTAQGAYYGYT

v_gene: TRBV21-1
len: 16
j_gene: TRBJ2-1
CDR3aa: ASSKGGTVGRAQNEQF

v_gene: TRBV18
len: 14
j_gene: TRBJ2-7
CDR3aa: ASSPTQGVGSYEQY

v_gene: TRBV7-2
len: 14
j_gene: TRBJ2-1
CDR3aa: ASSLLGEGLQNEQF

v_gene: TRBV27
len: 13
j_gene: TRBJ2-2
CDR3aa: ASSTDRGRTGELF

v_gene: TRBV7-8
len: 14
j_gene: TRBJ2-3
CDR3aa: ASSFQGALSTDTQY

v_gene: TRBV7-9
len: 13
j_gene: TRBJ1-1
CDR3aa: ASSLFLFVYTEAF

v_gene: TRBV11-1
len: 15
j_gene: TRBJ1-1
CDR3aa: ASRPGQGQTMNTEAF

v_gene: TRBV2
len: 11
j_gene: TRBJ1-4
CDR3aa: ASNRGKVEKLF

v_gene: TRBV29-1
len: 11
j_gene: TRBJ2-7
CDR3aa: SVQGLADDEQY

v_gene: TRBV6-1
len: 13
j_gene: TRBJ2-7
CDR3aa: ASDRRDRGWYEQY

v_gene: TRBV18
len: 14
j_gene: TRBJ2-7
CDR3aa: ASSRRRGDISYEQY

v_gene: TRBV5-1
len: 14
j_gene: TRBJ2-5
CDR3aa: ASSARTSGNQETQY

v_gene: TRBV15
len: 14
j_gene: TRBJ1-4
CDR3aa: ATSRARSGQSEKLF

v_gene: TRBV5-4
len: 12
j_gene: TRBJ2-7
CDR3aa: ASSAMTAPGEQY